Below, 16 T cell receptor beta chains from the same sample are listed, as sequenced in a study of cytomegalovirus exposure and HLA in healthy donors. PCR employed 60 Vbeta and 13 Jbeta primers. Clones were read by immunoSEQ multiplex PCR, and TCRdb kept only the in-frame ones, dropping some. The table includes about 190,000 clones, under 85% detected once. The sample taken for sequencing was PBMCs. These TCRs come from a woman between 18 and 29 years old in good health and CMV-seronegative.

The chain combines TRBV6-1 with TRBJ1-2; D remains ambiguous. Trimming took 2 bases from V and 8 from J, leaving 18 bases between them. The CDR3 is 15 residues long. CDR1 MNHNS and CDR2 SASEGT come from the germline V gene. CDR3 coding DNA: TGTGCCAGCAGTGAACGAGGGCTGGGGTCCCGGGGCTACACCTTC. This sequence encodes CASSERGLGSRGYTF.

This chain joins TRBV21-1 and TRBJ1-1. TRBV21-1 is a pseudogene locus. The CDR3 has 15 residues. The CDR3 DNA sequence: TGTGCCAGCAGATCGGGTGGGGGGGGGTCCACTGAAGCTTTCTTT. Its protein is CASRSGGGGSTEAFF.

DNA of the CDR3: TGTGCCACCAGCAGAGCGACAGGGCCACCAAACTATGGCTACACCTTC. Its protein is CATSRATGPPNYGYTF. The chain has TRBV15 and TRBJ1-2; 7 bases map to TRBD1. V shed 1 base, J shed 2 bases, and the junction held 7 bases outside the gene matches. This CDR3 is built from 16 residues. Germline V lookup: CDR1 LNHNV, CDR2 YYDKDF (reference sequence).

CDR3 sequence (DNA): TGTGCCAGCAGTTTATCCCCTCGGAGGAAAGCGAGAAGCACAGATACGCAGTATTTT. Protein product: CASSLSPRRKARSTDTQYF. The gene calls are TRBV27 and TRBJ2-3; TRBD2 is a possible D gene (5 bases). The V gene lost 0 bases and the J gene lost 0 bases, with 19 bases spanning the gap. Germline CDR1 reads MNHEY; CDR2 reads SMNVEV (reference sequence). The CDR3 length is 19 residues.

The chain couples TRBV30 to TRBJ1-5; D is undetermined. Germline V gives CDR1 GTSNPN, CDR2 SVGIG (reference sequence). The CDR3 is 14 residues long. With 2 bases removed from V and 4 bases from J, the gap between germline ends came to 12 bases. CDR3 sequence reads: CAWSRLEVNQPQHF. CDR3 DNA sequence: TGTGCCTGGAGTCGCTTGGAGGTAAATCAGCCCCAGCATTTT. Filled out from reference TRBV30 and TRBJ1-5, the complete variable domain reads SQTIHQWPATLVQPVGSPLSLECTVEGTSNPNLYWYRQAAGRGLQLLFYSVGIGQISSEVPQNLSASRPQDRQFILSSKKLLLSDSGFYLCAWSRLEVNQPQHFGDGTRLSIL.

The V and J genes are TRBV29-1 and TRBJ2-7, with 7 bases identical to TRBD2. This CDR3 has 13 residues. J lost 2 bases, V lost 4 bases, and 5 bases had no gene match. CDR1 is SQVTM, CDR2 ANQGSEA, per germline. The CDR3 protein is CSVVGTTTYEQYF. The CDR3 DNA sequence: TGCAGCGTTGTCGGGACTACTACCTACGAGCAGTACTTC.

The genes are TRBV4-1 and TRBJ2-1; tentatively, D is TRBD2 (7 bases). This CDR3 contains 16 residues. V was shortened by 4 bases and J by 0 bases, with 13 bases between the two germline ends. Germline CDR1 is MGHRA and CDR2 is YSYEKL. In DNA, the CDR3 is TGCGCCAGCAGCCCGCGAGGGGGGGGCTCCTACAATGAGCAGTTCTTC. Translation: CASSPRGGGSYNEQFF.

The chain couples TRBV7-2 to TRBJ1-2; 8 bases map to TRBD1. CDR1 is SGHTA, CDR2 FQGNSA, per germline. V was clipped by 5 bases and J by 8 bases; unmatched bases: 13. The CDR3 runs to 15 residues. CDR3 coding DNA: TGTGCCAGCAGCCCCTGGGACAGGCAACCTTCGGGCTACACCTTC. Amino acid sequence: CASSPWDRQPSGYTF.

A word on this clone: A junction boundary mismatches the germline segment, possibly from a read error. The CDR3 sequence is CASSPTANTEASF. CDR3 bases: TGTGCCAGCAGCCCGACAGCGAACACTGAAGCTTCCTTT. The J gene is TRBJ1-1, the V gene TRBV16; a possible D gene is TRBD1 (5 bases). Germline loops: CDR1 KGHSY, CDR2 FQNENV. The CDR3 consists of 13 residues.

The rearrangement links TRBV28 to TRBJ2-5; 10 bases are shared with TRBD2. The germline V gene has CDR1 MDHEN and CDR2 SYDVKM. The CDR3 contains 18 residues. Germline trimming cut 6 bases from V and 0 bases from J; bases unmatched to any gene: 13. CDR3 amino acids: CASSSLGASGGHQETQYF. The CDR3 DNA sequence: TGTGCCAGCAGCAGTTTAGGGGCTAGCGGGGGCCACCAAGAGACCCAGTACTTC.

The chain couples TRBV4-1 to TRBJ2-7; 7 bases align to TRBD1. This CDR3 has 16 residues. V shed 3 bases and J 4 bases; nucleotides not matched to a gene: 12. The germline V gene encodes CDR1 MGHRA and CDR2 YSYEKL. The CDR3 nucleotides read TGCGCCAGCAGCCAGGCCCGGGGACAGCACCCTTACGAGCAGTACTTC. Its translation is CASSQARGQHPYEQYF.

The CDR3 coding sequence is TGTGCCAGGTCGACGGGACAAACGAACACTGAAGCTTTCTTT. Amino acid sequence: CARSTGQTNTEAFF. The chain carries TRBV2 and TRBJ1-1; perhaps TRBD1 as D (6 bases). The length of the CDR3 is 14 residues. Germline loops: CDR1 SNHLY, CDR2 FYNNEI. Trimming removed 9 bases at V and 1 base at J, with 15 bases between.

The chain has TRBV7-8 and TRBJ1-3; TRBD1 agrees at 7 bases. This CDR3 spans 16 amino acids. Trimming took 2 bases from V and 4 from J; bases not matched to a gene: 8. Looked up from germline, CDR1 is SGHVS and CDR2 is FQNEAQ. The CDR3 reads CASSLPPGGIGNTIYF. The CDR3 DNA sequence: TGTGCCAGCAGCTTACCCCCAGGGGGGATCGGAAACACCATATATTTT. Full variable domain (rest looked up from reference TRBV7-8 and TRBJ1-3): GAGVSQSPRYKVAKRGQDVALRCDPISGHVSLFWYQQALGQGPEFLTYFQNEAQLDKSGLPSDRFFAERPEGSVSTLKIQRTQQEDSAVYLCASSLPPGGIGNTIYFGEGSWLTVV.

The chain employs TRBV10-2 and TRBJ1-1, with TRBD1 identical over 9 bases. Germline CDR1 and CDR2: WSHSY and SAAADI. The CDR3 is 15 residues long. The V gene end was trimmed by 0 bases and the J gene end by 5 bases; junction bases not matched to a gene: 4. CDR3 DNA sequence: TGCGCCAGCAGTGAGTCAACAGGGGGCCGAACTGAAGCTTTCTTT. Protein: CASSESTGGRTEAFF.

On this clone itself: At one of its ends the junction is not consistent with the germline gene, which may arise from a read error. The gene calls are TRBV7-9 and TRBJ1-5; 7 bases agree with TRBD1. CDR3 length equals 12 residues. The V gene's germline CDR1 is SEHNR and CDR2 FQNEAQ (reference sequence). In nucleotides, the CDR3 is TGTGCCAGCGGGACAGATAATCAACCCCAGCATTTT. This sequence encodes CASGTDNQPQHF.

This clone was seen only once. V and J are TRBV28 and TRBJ1-2; D gene uncertain. V was trimmed by 11 bases and J by 4 bases, leaving 14 bases between them. The CDR3 is made up of 12 amino acids. Germline lookup yields CDR1 MDHEN and CDR2 SYDVKM. For the CDR3, the DNA is TGTGCCTCAGCGACGGTAGGCTATGGCTACACCTTC. Translated: CASATVGYGYTF.